The rows below give T cell receptor beta chains drawn from one sample of a study of molecular identifiers for immune sequencing clone quantification. TCRdb re-called the PCR reads through MiXCR, storing one row per CDR3 protein. The profile covers around 470,000 distinct CDR3 sequences, with less than 30% appearing a single time and roughly 0.77% taken by the ten largest. The sample consisted of naive CD8+ T cells from blood, with Jurkat cell RNA spiked in. The receptors derive from a human donor in good health. Some libraries in this study had Jurkat cell RNA spiked in. Both conserved end residues are part of each CDR3. D genes are given only for firm matches. Clone size is stated in some rows and not others, as once, few, many or a class when expanded.

-	TRBJ1-5	TRBD1	TRBV20-1	TGCAGTGCCCTGGGGACAGATGGACAGCCCCAGCATTTT	CSALGTDGQPQHF
many	TRBJ2-7	TRBD2	TRBV30	TGTGCCTGGAGTGTACAAGCGGGGATAGCCTACGAGCAGTACTTC	CAWSVQAGIAYEQYF
-	TRBJ1-5	-	TRBV12-3/TRBV12-4	TGTGCCAGCAGTCATACAGGGAACAGCAATCAGCCCCAGCATTTT	CASSHTGNSNQPQHF
-	TRBJ2-3	-	TRBV6-5	TGTGCCAGCAGTTACTCGGCCTACCCCACAGATACGCAGTATTTT	CASSYSAYPTDTQYF
-	TRBJ2-7	-	TRBV6-5	TGTGCCAGCAGTTCCGGAACCCGATCCTACGAGCAGTACTTC	CASSSGTRSYEQYF
many	TRBJ1-5	TRBD1	TRBV7-8	TGTGCCAGCAGGGGTCTACGGGGACAGGGTCCTTTACCCAATCAGCCCCAGCATTTT	CASRGLRGQGPLPNQPQHF
-	TRBJ2-1	TRBD2	TRBV24-1	TGTGCCACCAGTGAGGAGCGGGAGGGCCTTTCCTACAATGAGCAGTTCTTC	CATSEEREGLSYNEQFF
-	TRBJ2-3	TRBD2	TRBV7-6	TGTGCCAGCAGCCCTTCAGCGGGAGGGTTCACAGATACGAAGTATTTT	CASSPSAGGFTDTKYF
-	TRBJ2-5	-	TRBV30	TGTGCCTGGAGTGTATCGGGAGAGACCCAGTACTTC	CAWSVSGETQYF
few	TRBJ2-7	TRBD1	TRBV30	TGTGCCTGGAGCTGGGACAGGGGCTCCTACGAGCAGTACTTC	CAWSWDRGSYEQYF
-	TRBJ2-1	-	TRBV12-3/TRBV12-4	TGTGCCAGCAGTTGGGGCCCCTACAATGAGCAGTTCTTC	CASSWGPYNEQFF
few	TRBJ2-7	-	TRBV4-3	TGCGCCAGCAGCCAAGATGCCACGGGGGTAGCGGCCTCCTACGAGCAGTACTTC	CASSQDATGVAASYEQYF
-	TRBJ2-3	TRBD2	TRBV20-1	TGCAGTGCGGAGAGACTAGCGGGCGGCACAGATACGCAGTATTTT	CSAERLAGGTDTQYF
-	TRBJ1-3	-	TRBV7-9	TGTGCCAGCAGCCCCAACGGAAACACCATATATTTT	CASSPNGNTIYF
few	TRBJ2-7	-	TRBV6-6	TGTGCCAGCAGTAAAGTGGAATCCTACGAGCAGTACTTC	CASSKVESYEQYF
-	TRBJ2-7	-	TRBV19	TGTGCCAGTAGCCCCGGACAGTTAAACTACGAGCAGTACTTC	CASSPGQLNYEQYF
few	TRBJ1-1	-	TRBV6-6	TGTGCCAGCAGGAAGGGGGACACTGAAGCTTTCTTT	CASRKGDTEAFF
-	TRBJ1-1	TRBD1	TRBV10-3	TGTGCCATCAGGAGGGCCGGGGACAGGGTTGGTTTGAGTGAAGCTTTCTTT	CAIRRAGDRVGLSEAFF
-	TRBJ2-7	-	TRBV2	TGTGCCAGCACTCCGAGCTCCTACGAGCAGTACTTC	CASTPSSYEQYF
many	TRBJ2-6	-	TRBV28	TGTGCCAGCAGTAAGACAGGCTTCGCCGGGGCCAACGTCCTGACTTTC	CASSKTGFAGANVLTF
-	TRBJ2-2	TRBD2	TRBV2	TGTGCCAGCAGTGAATCGGGTGAGATGGGACTAGTGAACGCCGGGGAGCTGTTTTTT	CASSESGEMGLVNAGELFF
-	TRBJ2-7	-	TRBV5-3	TGTGCCAGCAGCTTTGGGAGAGGTTTTAGCGAAACCTACGAGCAGTACTTC	CASSFGRGFSETYEQYF
-	TRBJ2-1	-	TRBV30	TGTGCCTGGAGTCCTGCGGGACCCGCGGAGTTCTTC	CAWSPAGPAEFF
-	TRBJ2-3	TRBD1	TRBV7-6	TGTGCCTGCAGCTGGACAGGGGGGACAGATACGCAGTATTTT	CACSWTGGTDTQYF
-	TRBJ2-2	TRBD1	TRBV11-2	TGTGCCAGCGGCTTAGGCACAGGGGGCATAACCGGGGAGCTGTTTTTT	CASGLGTGGITGELFF
many	TRBJ2-5	TRBD1	TRBV14	TGTGCCAGCAGCCAAGCGGCGGCAGGGGGCTACCAAGAGACCCAGTACTTC	CASSQAAAGGYQETQYF
few	TRBJ1-5	-	TRBV5-1	TGCGCCAGCAGCTTGACCGGGGTCGGTGGCAATCAGCCCCAGCATTTT	CASSLTGVGGNQPQHF
-	TRBJ2-7	-	TRBV19	TGTGCCAGTAGTATCTGGACAGCCGGGGGAGAGCAGTACTTC	CASSIWTAGGEQYF
once	TRBJ2-3	-	TRBV20-1	TGCAGTGCTAGCAACAGGCGCACAGATACGCAGTATTTT	CSASNRRTDTQYF
-	TRBJ2-7	TRBD2	TRBV7-9	TGTGCCAGCGCGTCCGGGGGGAAGTACGAGCAGTACTTC	CASASGGKYEQYF
many	TRBJ2-7	TRBD1	TRBV28	TGTGCCAGCAGCTCAACAGGGGACGAGCAGTACTTC	CASSSTGDEQYF
-	TRBJ1-5	-	TRBV19	TGTGCCGGGGGGCTACAGAACAATCAGCCCCAGCATTTT	CAGGLQNNQPQHF
-	TRBJ2-2	TRBD1	TRBV7-9	TGTGCCAGCAGCGGGACAGGGGGCGCCGGAACCGGGGAGCTGTTTTTT	CASSGTGGAGTGELFF
many	TRBJ2-1	-	TRBV6-1	TGTGCCAGCAGTGGAATGTTGGTGAGTGAGCAGTTCTTC	CASSGMLVSEQFF
-	TRBJ2-2	-	TRBV7-6	TGTGCCAGCAGCTTTCGGGGGATTGACACCGGGGAGCTGTTTTTT	CASSFRGIDTGELFF
-	TRBJ1-5	-	TRBV12-3/TRBV12-4	TGTGCCAGCAGCAACGATGTGCGAACCCAGCATTTT	CASSNDVRTQHF
few	TRBJ2-3	TRBD2	TRBV27	TGTGCCAGCAGTCTATCCGGGACTAGCGGGCCAAGCACAGATACGCAGTATTTT	CASSLSGTSGPSTDTQYF
many	TRBJ2-4	-	TRBV19	TGTGCCAGTAGTATAGACGCAGGCTCGGCGGCCAAAAACATTCAGTACTTC	CASSIDAGSAAKNIQYF
many	TRBJ2-1	TRBD2	TRBV7-2	TGTGCCAGCAGCTTAGCTAGCGGGAGCGTAGGTGAGCAGTTCTTC	CASSLASGSVGEQFF
-	TRBJ2-6	-	TRBV24-1	TGTGCCACCAGTGGTGGTGGGGCCAACGTCCTGACTTTC	CATSGGGANVLTF
many	TRBJ1-1	-	TRBV28	TGTGCCAGCAGTTTTCGGGGTAGTGTCACTGAAGCTTTCTTT	CASSFRGSVTEAFF
-	TRBJ2-7	-	TRBV27	TGTGCCAGCAGTTTATCGGAGGGGCGCGCGCAGTACTTC	CASSLSEGRAQYF
many	TRBJ2-2	TRBD2	TRBV5-1	TGCGCCAGCAGCTTGTCGACGGGAGGAGCGAACACCGGGGAGCTGTTTTTT	CASSLSTGGANTGELFF
many	TRBJ1-2	-	TRBV28	TGTGCCAGCAGTCTACAAACCGGGTCAGAGACAGCCTATGGCTACACCTTC	CASSLQTGSETAYGYTF
-	TRBJ2-5	-	TRBV10-3	TGTGCCATCAGTGAGGGGATTGGAGAGACCCAGTACTTC	CAISEGIGETQYF
few	TRBJ2-7	-	TRBV7-6	TGTGCCAGCAGCTTGGGACGCGGGTGGTACGAGCAGTACTTC	CASSLGRGWYEQYF
many	TRBJ2-2	-	TRBV30	TGTGCCTGGAGTGTAATGGGGAGTAACACCGGGGAGCTGTTTTTT	CAWSVMGSNTGELFF
many	TRBJ1-1	-	TRBV12-3/TRBV12-4	TGTGCCAGCAGTTACAGGGAAACAGGCACTGAAGCTTTCTTT	CASSYRETGTEAFF
once	TRBJ2-7	TRBD2	TRBV28	TGTGCCAGCAGTGCGGGAGACTCAACCTACGAGCAGTACTTC	CASSAGDSTYEQYF
many	TRBJ1-1	-	TRBV29-1	TGCAGCGTTGTCTTAACAGAGAACACTGAAGCTTTCTTT	CSVVLTENTEAFF